The 20 T cell receptor beta chains listed next were all sequenced from one sample in a study of T cell responses to AZD1222 COVID-19 vaccine. Here immunoSEQ multiplex PCR was the method, and the copy in TCRdb shows in-frame clones only, minus some. Among some 150,000 clones, over 80% were seen once, and the ten largest hold approximately 4%. This specimen consisted of peripheral blood, obtained 28 days after the second dose of the MenACWY control vaccine. The receptors derive from an adult who received the MenACWY meningococcal vaccine as a control.

The chain carries TRBV24-1 and TRBJ1-5; the D is unclear. The germline gives CDR1 KGHDR, CDR2 SFDVKD. The V end lost 3 bases, the J end lost 6 bases, and 5 bases lay between the germline ends. The CDR3 contains 12 residues. CDR3 residues: CATSDPGQPQHF. The CDR3 DNA follows: TGTGCCACCAGTGATCCGGGTCAGCCCCAGCATTTT.

In nucleotides, the CDR3 is TGTGCCAGCAGTTCCGGGACCCCCGAAGGGCTGTCTAATGAAAAACTGTTTTTT. Amino acid sequence: CASSSGTPEGLSNEKLFF. The chain combines TRBV28 with TRBJ1-4; D may be TRBD1 (5 bases). CDR3 length: 18 residues. Germline V gene sequence: CDR1 MDHEN, CDR2 SYDVKM. V dropped 4 bases and J dropped 3 bases, with 21 bases sitting between them.

The gene calls are TRBV28 and TRBJ1-4; D uncertain. Germline lookup yields CDR1 MDHEN and CDR2 SYDVKM. The CDR3 is 14 residues long. Trimming took off 8 bases at V and 8 bases at J, with 18 bases between the two ends. The CDR3 DNA follows: TGTGCCAGCGGAGACGGAGGAACCCCGGAAAAACTGTTTTTT. It is translated as CASGDGGTPEKLFF. The complete variable domain, with remaining parts taken from reference TRBV28 and TRBJ1-4, reads DVKVTQSSRYLVKRTGEKVFLECVQDMDHENMFWYRQDPGLGLRLIYFSYDVKMKEKGDIPEGYSVSREKKERFSLILESASTNQTSMYLCASGDGGTPEKLFFGSGTQLSVL.

The rearrangement uses TRBV3-1 (or the pseudogene TRBV3-2) and TRBJ2-7, with D maybe TRBD2 (5 bases). Germline V gene sequence: CDR1 LGHDT, CDR2 YNNKEL (reference sequence). Trimming removed 2 bases at V and 3 bases at J, with 5 bases between. This CDR3 has 12 amino acids. DNA of the CDR3: TGTGCCAGCAGCCAACGGGACTACGAGCAGTACTTC. This sequence encodes CASSQRDYEQYF.

The chain joins TRBV6-5 to TRBJ1-1; D gene uncertain. The CDR3 contains 14 residues. Deletions cut 2 bases from V and 2 bases from J, with 9 bases between. CDR1 MNHEY and CDR2 SVGAGI come from the germline V gene. The CDR3 region is CASSYRASNTEAFF. Here the CDR3 DNA reads TGTGCCAGCAGTTACAGGGCCAGCAACACTGAAGCTTTCTTT.

This clone has just a few counts. V and J are TRBV7-9 and TRBJ1-5; D call uncertain. Per germline, CDR1 SEHNR and CDR2 FQNEAQ (reference sequence). The length of the CDR3 is 13 residues. The V and J ends lost 0 bases and 4 bases respectively, with 4 bases between them. The CDR3 DNA reads TGTGCCAGCAGCTTAGCGACAAATCAGCCCCAGCATTTT. Protein product: CASSLATNQPQHF.

CDR3 sequence reads: CASSLSTDTQYF. DNA of the CDR3: TGTGCCAGTAGTTTAAGCACAGATACGCAGTATTTT. The V gene is TRBV19, the J gene TRBJ2-3; D not certain. This CDR3 has 12 residues. Trimming pared 5 bases from V and 0 bases from J, leaving 3 bases between. CDR1 is LNHDA and CDR2 is SQIVND in the germline V gene (reference sequence).

The genes are TRBV30 and TRBJ2-1, with TRBD2 matching over 11 bases. The CDR3 sequence is 19 residues long. Trimming cost V 3 bases and J 11 bases; bases outside gene matches: 24. Germline V gene lookup returns CDR1 GTSNPN and CDR2 SVGIG (reference sequence). CDR3 residues: CAWRVRTGIGTSGQKKQFF. In DNA, the CDR3 is TGTGCCTGGAGGGTTAGGACAGGGATAGGGACTAGCGGCCAAAAAAAGCAGTTCTTC.

V and J are TRBV5-6 and TRBJ1-3; tentatively, D is TRBD1 (6 bases). The CDR3 runs to 14 residues. The V gene lost 3 bases and the J gene lost 4 bases, with 11 bases spanning the gap. Per the germline V gene, CDR1 is SGHDT and CDR2 is YYEEEE. The CDR3 region is CASSSGQNGNTIYF. CDR3 DNA sequence: TGTGCCAGCAGCTCTGGACAGAACGGAAACACCATATATTTT.

The rearrangement uses TRBV18 and TRBJ2-2, with a possible D match to TRBD2 (5 bases). This CDR3 region has 15 residues. Germline V lookup: CDR1 KGHSH, CDR2 LQKENI. V lost 4 bases, J lost 3 bases, and 12 bases lay in between. CDR3 loop: CASSRGVVDTGELFF. In DNA, the CDR3 is TGTGCCAGCTCACGGGGAGTGGTGGACACCGGGGAGCTGTTTTTT.

The chain has TRBV20-1 and TRBJ2-1; D may be TRBD1 (6 bases). Trimming removed 3 bases from V and 6 bases from J, with 12 bases in between. From germline, CDR1 is DFQATT and CDR2 SNEGSKA (reference sequence). CDR3 size: 13 residues. CDR3: CSASGQGINEQFF. The DNA of the CDR3 is TGCAGTGCTAGTGGCCAGGGGATCAATGAGCAGTTCTTC.

The chain joins TRBV6-2 or TRBV6-3 to TRBJ2-7; D call uncertain. V dropped 8 bases and J dropped 2 bases, with 10 bases sitting between them. Per germline, CDR1 MNHEY and CDR2 SVGEGT. The CDR3 covers 12 residues. The CDR3 DNA follows: TGTGCCAGCCGCCGTGGGACCTACGAGCAGTACTTC. It codes for CASRRGTYEQYF.

In this sample, this clone turned up once. The chain recombines TRBV7-8 with TRBJ2-7, with TRBD2 matching over 7 bases. Germline trimming cut 4 bases from V and 6 bases from J; bases unmatched to any gene: 12. This CDR3 is 15 amino acids long. Germline V gene lookup returns CDR1 SGHVS and CDR2 FQNEAQ. The CDR3 loop is CASSYRRFREGEQYF. The CDR3 bases are TGTGCCAGCAGCTATAGGCGTTTCAGGGAGGGCGAGCAGTACTTC.

This sequence joins TRBV2 and TRBJ2-7; 9 positions match TRBD1. This CDR3 has 15 residues. Trimming cost V 8 bases and J 3 bases; bases outside gene matches: 11. Germline V CDR1 and CDR2: SNHLY, FYNNEI. CDR3 bases: TGTGCCAGCCGCCTGCCGGGACAGGGCAACTACGAGCAGTACTTC. Translated: CASRLPGQGNYEQYF.

The chain carries TRBV4-1 and TRBJ2-1; 10 nucleotides line up with TRBD2. V lost 3 bases and J lost 6; bases outside the gene matches: 8. CDR1 MGHRA and CDR2 YSYEKL come from the germline V gene. The CDR3 runs 16 residues. CDR3 nucleotides: TGCGCCAGCAGCCACTCTAGCGGGAGTATTAGCAATGAGCAGTTCTTC. Residues: CASSHSSGSISNEQFF.

V is TRBV7-3 and J is TRBJ2-3; D not certain. The CDR3 has 13 amino acids. Trimming shortened V by 1 base and J by 2 bases, and 4 bases separated the two germline ends. Germline values: CDR1 SGHTA, CDR2 FQGTGA. The CDR3 region is CASSLRLTDTQYF. The DNA of the CDR3 is TGTGCCAGCAGCTTAAGACTCACAGATACGCAGTATTTT.

The count of this clone is one. The V and J genes are TRBV6-5 and TRBJ2-6; D ambiguous. Trimming left V 5 bases short and J 0 bases short, with 8 bases between. The length of the CDR3 is 15 residues. In germline, CDR1 is MNHEY, CDR2 SVGAGI. DNA for the CDR3: TGTGCCAGCAGTCGCCAGGACTCTGGGGCCAACGTCCTGACTTTC. Protein: CASSRQDSGANVLTF.

The rearrangement links TRBV10-1 to TRBJ2-3; 14 bases match TRBD2. CDR1 is WNHNN, CDR2 SYGVQD, per germline (reference sequence). Losses at the gene ends were 7 bases for V and 2 bases for J; bases not matched to a gene: 11. The CDR3 has 18 residues. DNA for the CDR3: TGCGCCAGCACCCCGAAGGGGACTAGCGGGAGTATCACAGATACGCAGTATTTT. Translated, it gives CASTPKGTSGSITDTQYF.

The V gene is TRBV25-1, the J gene TRBJ1-1, with 10 bases matching TRBD1. Germline CDR1 and CDR2: MGHDK and SYGVNS. After removal of 5 bases from V and 7 bases from J, the junction contained 4 bases not matched to a gene. CDR3 length: 13 residues. The CDR3 DNA reads TGTGCCAGCAGTAACGGACAGGGGGTTGAAGCTTTCTTT. Translation gives CASSNGQGVEAFF.

V is TRBV14 and J is TRBJ1-3, with D unclear. The CDR3 has 14 residues. The V end lost 2 bases, the J end lost 2 bases, and 7 bases lay between the germline ends. The germline CDR1 and CDR2 sequences are SGHDN and FVKESK. The CDR3 DNA sequence: TGTGCCAGCAGCCAATTCGGGGCTGGAAACACCATATATTTT. It translates to CASSQFGAGNTIYF. Drawing the rest from reference TRBV14 and TRBJ1-3, the complete variable domain is EAGVTQFPSHSVIEKGQTVTLRCDPISGHDNLYWYRRVMGKEIKFLLHFVKESKQDESGMPNNRFLAERTGGTYSTLKVQPAELEDSGVYFCASSQFGAGNTIYFGEGSWLTVV.